The clone carrying this T cell receptor (beta chain) was seen just once. The sample comes from a study of blood T cell repertoires in COVID-19. Profiled with immunoSEQ multiplex PCR; TCRdb holds only in-frame clones, not every one. The sample has fewer than 200,000 clones; around nine tenths are singletons. The clonotype originates from a woman in her 70s with COVID-19, enrolled during active disease. Sequences were obtained from peripheral blood.

The CDR3 loop reads CASSSAGFTLNTEAFF. CDR3 nucleotide sequence: TGTGCCAGCAGCTCTGCAGGGTTTACCTTGAACACTGAAGCTTTCTTT. This sequence joins TRBV11-3 and TRBJ1-1; weak D call: TRBD1 (5 bases). The CDR3 extends over 16 amino acids. Trimming took off 4 bases at V and 0 bases at J, with 15 bases between the two ends. CDR1 is SGHNT and CDR2 is YENEEA in the germline V gene.